The rows below give T cell receptor beta chains drawn from one sample of a study of T cells in Graves' hyperthyroidism and ophthalmopathy. TCRdb re-analysed the multiplex PCR reads in MiXCR, keeping a single row per CDR3 protein. The sample holds around 530,000 distinct CDR3 sequences, over 15% seen once. Sequencing was done on a sample of blood. The receptors shown here come from a woman aged 18 to 35 with Graves' ophthalmopathy. Each CDR3 is given with its conserved first and last residue. The D gene is left open where the match is weak. The listing skips clone size in some rows; elsewhere it reads once, few, many or a size class.

d_call: TRBD1
v_call: TRBV29-1
clone_size: .
j_call: TRBJ2-3
cdr3_aa: CSLEQGGADTQYF
cdr3_nt: TGCAGCCTAGAACAGGGGGGAGCAGATACGCAGTATTTT

d_call: .
v_call: TRBV27
clone_size: many
j_call: TRBJ1-1
cdr3_aa: CASSLSNLNTEAFF
cdr3_nt: TGTGCCAGCAGTTTATCGAATCTGAACACTGAAGCTTTCTTT

d_call: TRBD2
v_call: TRBV15
clone_size: .
j_call: TRBJ2-1
cdr3_aa: CATSPRSGSTYNEQFF
cdr3_nt: TGTGCCACCAGTCCCCGAAGCGGGAGTACCTACAATGAGCAGTTCTTC

d_call: TRBD2
v_call: TRBV12-3/TRBV12-4
clone_size: many
j_call: TRBJ2-1
cdr3_aa: CASSFGRELMAEQFF
cdr3_nt: TGTGCCAGCAGTTTCGGGCGGGAGTTAATGGCTGAGCAGTTCTTC

d_call: TRBD2
v_call: TRBV9
clone_size: .
j_call: TRBJ2-3
cdr3_aa: CASSVMREGRDTQYF
cdr3_nt: TGTGCCAGCAGCGTGATGCGGGAGGGCCGGGATACGCAGTATTTT

d_call: TRBD1
v_call: TRBV6-1
clone_size: many
j_call: TRBJ1-1
cdr3_aa: CASRRQGVAFF
cdr3_nt: TGTGCCAGCAGGAGACAGGGAGTGGCTTTCTTT

d_call: .
v_call: TRBV7-6
clone_size: few
j_call: TRBJ2-2
cdr3_aa: CASSLSSVNTGELFF
cdr3_nt: TGTGCCAGCAGCCTGAGTAGCGTAAACACCGGGGAGCTGTTTTTT

d_call: TRBD1
v_call: TRBV27
clone_size: .
j_call: TRBJ1-2
cdr3_aa: CASSSPTGGVYGYTF
cdr3_nt: TGTGCCAGCAGTTCGCCGACAGGGGGTGTCTATGGCTACACCTTC

d_call: TRBD1
v_call: TRBV18
clone_size: many
j_call: TRBJ2-4
cdr3_aa: CASSPDRGGLFDIQYF
cdr3_nt: TGTGCCAGCTCACCTGACAGGGGGGGATTATTCGACATTCAGTACTTC

d_call: .
v_call: TRBV5-1
clone_size: few
j_call: TRBJ1-5
cdr3_aa: CARKYQPQHF
cdr3_nt: TGCGCCAGGAAGTACCAGCCCCAGCATTTT